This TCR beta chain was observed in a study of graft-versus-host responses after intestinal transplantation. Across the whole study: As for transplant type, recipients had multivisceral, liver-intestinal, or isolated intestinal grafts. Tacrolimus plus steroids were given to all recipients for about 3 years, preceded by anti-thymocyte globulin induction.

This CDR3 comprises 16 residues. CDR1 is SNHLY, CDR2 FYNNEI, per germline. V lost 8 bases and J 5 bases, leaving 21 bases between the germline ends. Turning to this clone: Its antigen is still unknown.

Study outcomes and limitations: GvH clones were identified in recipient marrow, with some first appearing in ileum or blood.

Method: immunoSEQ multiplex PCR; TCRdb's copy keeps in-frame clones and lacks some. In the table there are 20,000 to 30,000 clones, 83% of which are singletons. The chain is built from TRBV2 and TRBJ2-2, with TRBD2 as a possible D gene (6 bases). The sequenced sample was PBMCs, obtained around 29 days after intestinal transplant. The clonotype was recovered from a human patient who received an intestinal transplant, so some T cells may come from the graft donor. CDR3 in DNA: TGTGCCAGCGGACGGGAGCTCCTAGCGACAACCGGGGAGCTGTTTTTT. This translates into CASGRELLATTGELFF.